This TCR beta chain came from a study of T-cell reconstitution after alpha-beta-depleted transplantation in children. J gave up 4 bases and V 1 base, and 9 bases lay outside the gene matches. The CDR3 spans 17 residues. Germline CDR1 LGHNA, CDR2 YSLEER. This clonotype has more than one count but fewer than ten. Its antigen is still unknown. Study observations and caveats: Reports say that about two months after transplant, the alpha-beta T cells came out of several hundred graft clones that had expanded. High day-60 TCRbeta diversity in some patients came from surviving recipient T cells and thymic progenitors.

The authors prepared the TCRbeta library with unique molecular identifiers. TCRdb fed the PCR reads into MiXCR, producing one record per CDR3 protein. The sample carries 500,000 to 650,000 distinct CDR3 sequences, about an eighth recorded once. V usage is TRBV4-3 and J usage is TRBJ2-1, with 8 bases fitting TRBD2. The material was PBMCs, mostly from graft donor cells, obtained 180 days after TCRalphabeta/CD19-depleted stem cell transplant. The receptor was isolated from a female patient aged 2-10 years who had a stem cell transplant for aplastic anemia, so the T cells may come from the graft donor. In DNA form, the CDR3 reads TGCGCCAGCAGCCAAGTACGCGGGAGGATGGGGTACAATGAGCAGTTCTTC. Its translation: CASSQVRGRMGYNEQFF.